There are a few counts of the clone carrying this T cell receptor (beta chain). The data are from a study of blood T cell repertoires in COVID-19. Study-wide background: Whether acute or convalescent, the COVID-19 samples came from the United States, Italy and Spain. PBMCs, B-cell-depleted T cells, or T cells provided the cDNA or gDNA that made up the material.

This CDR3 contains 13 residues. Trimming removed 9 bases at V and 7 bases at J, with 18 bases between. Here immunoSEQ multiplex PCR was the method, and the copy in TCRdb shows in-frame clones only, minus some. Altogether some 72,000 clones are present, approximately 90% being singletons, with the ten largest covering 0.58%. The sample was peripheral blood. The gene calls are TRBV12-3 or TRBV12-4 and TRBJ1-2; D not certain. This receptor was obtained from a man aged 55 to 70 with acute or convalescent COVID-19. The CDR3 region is CASSDRSGSGYTF. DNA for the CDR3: TGTGCCAGTTCGGACCGCTCCGGGAGTGGCTACACCTTC.